This T cell receptor beta chain was obtained from a study of blood T cell repertoires in COVID-19. Study-level information: The samples span acute and convalescent COVID-19 from the United States, Italy and Spain. The cDNA or gDNA used as material had been derived from T cells, B-cell-depleted T cells, or PBMCs.

This clone appeared a few times. In the authors' methods: Estimation of nucleated cell counts relied on the amplification of reference gene primers. Assay used: immunoSEQ multiplex PCR; TCRdb lists only in-frame clones, some missing. Clone size and V and J calls were adopted from that table, with D and trimming inferred from the DNA. The sample records almost 100,000 clones, roughly nine tenths being singletons. With 6 bases removed from V and 6 bases from J, the gap between germline ends came to 18 bases. This CDR3 is 14 amino acids long. Germline V gene lookup returns CDR1 LGHNT and CDR2 FRNRAP. The receptor was derived from a man over 45 with acute or convalescent COVID-19. The chain employs TRBV12-5 and TRBJ2-7, with D tentatively TRBD1 (6 bases). Sample: peripheral blood. Here the CDR3 DNA reads TGTGCTAGTGGCCTCGCCGGGACAACGGGCGAGCAGTACTTC. Translating gives CASGLAGTTGEQYF.